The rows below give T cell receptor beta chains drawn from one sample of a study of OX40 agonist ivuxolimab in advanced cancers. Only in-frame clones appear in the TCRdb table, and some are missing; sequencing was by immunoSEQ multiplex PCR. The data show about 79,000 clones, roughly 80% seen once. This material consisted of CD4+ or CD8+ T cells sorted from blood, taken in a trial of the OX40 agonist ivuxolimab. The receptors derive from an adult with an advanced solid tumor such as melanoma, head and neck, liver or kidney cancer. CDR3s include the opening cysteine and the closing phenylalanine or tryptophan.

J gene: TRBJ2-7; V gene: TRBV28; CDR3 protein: CASAGGPREQYF
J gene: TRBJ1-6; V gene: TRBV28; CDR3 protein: CASSFGEGSSPLHF
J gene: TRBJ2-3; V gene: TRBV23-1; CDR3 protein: CASSRGQDITDTQYF
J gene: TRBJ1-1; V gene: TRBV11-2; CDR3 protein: CASSFLQGSTEAFF
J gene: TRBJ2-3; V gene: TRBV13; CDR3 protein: CASSLASYTQYF
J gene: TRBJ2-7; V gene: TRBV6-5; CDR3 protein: CASSYGSTATSYEQYF
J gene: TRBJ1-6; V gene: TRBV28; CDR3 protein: CASSSPQGGNSPLHF
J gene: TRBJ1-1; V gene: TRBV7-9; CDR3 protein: CASSLFSLPGNTEAFF
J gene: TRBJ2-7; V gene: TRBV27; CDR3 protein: CASSDTGTSSYEQYF
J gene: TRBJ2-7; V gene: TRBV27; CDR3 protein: CATGTGYYEQYF
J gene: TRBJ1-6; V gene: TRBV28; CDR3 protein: CASSLIASGGSPLHF
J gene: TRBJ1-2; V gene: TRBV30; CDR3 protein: CAWSVRLTAVYGYTF
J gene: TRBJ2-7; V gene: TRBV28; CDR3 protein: CASSSTGTSGYEQYF
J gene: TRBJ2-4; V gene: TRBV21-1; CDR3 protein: CASSPPAGQGVLAKNIQYF
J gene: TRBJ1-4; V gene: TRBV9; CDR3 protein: CASSVEGWGEKLFF
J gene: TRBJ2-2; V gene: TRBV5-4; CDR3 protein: CASSQGLAGGGTGELFF
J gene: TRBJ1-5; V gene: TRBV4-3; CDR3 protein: CASSPQGGQPQHF
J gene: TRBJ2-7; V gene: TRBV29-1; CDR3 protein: CSVDNGIGVGEQYF
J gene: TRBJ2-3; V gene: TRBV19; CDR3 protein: CASTLAGSPVPDTQYF
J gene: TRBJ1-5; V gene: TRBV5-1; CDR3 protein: CASSGGDSNQPQHF
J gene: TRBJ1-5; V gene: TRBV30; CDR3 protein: CAWSYTYQPQHF
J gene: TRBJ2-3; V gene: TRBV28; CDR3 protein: CASRGHYSGATDTQYF
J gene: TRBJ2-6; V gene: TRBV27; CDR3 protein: CASSLGGAGANVLTF
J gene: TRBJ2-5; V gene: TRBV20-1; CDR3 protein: CSKYGETQYF
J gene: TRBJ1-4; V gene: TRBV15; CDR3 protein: CATTDRGNPKLFF
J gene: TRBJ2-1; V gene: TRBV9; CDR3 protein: CASSVGSLAAYNEQFF
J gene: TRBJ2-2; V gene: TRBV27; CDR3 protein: CASSFEQGRGGELFF
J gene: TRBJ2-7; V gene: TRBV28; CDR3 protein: CASSTRGPGEQYF
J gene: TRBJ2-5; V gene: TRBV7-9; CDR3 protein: CASSYGGETQYF
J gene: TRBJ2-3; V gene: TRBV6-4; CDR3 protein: CASSDSGGPSTGTDTQYF
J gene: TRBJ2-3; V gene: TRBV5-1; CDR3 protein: CASSLGQGADTQYF
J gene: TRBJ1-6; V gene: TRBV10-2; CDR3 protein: CASSESAPSPLHF
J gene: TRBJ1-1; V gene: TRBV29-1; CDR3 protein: CSVEERPGVTEAFF
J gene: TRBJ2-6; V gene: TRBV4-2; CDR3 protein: CASSQERDRSGANVLTF
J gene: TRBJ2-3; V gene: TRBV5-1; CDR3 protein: CASSPGWGSTDTQYF
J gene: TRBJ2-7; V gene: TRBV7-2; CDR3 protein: CASSLGQIGYEQYF
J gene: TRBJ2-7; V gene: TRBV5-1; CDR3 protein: CASSLAGVSEQYF
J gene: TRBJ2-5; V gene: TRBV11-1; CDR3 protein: CASSRLAGGIGQETQYF
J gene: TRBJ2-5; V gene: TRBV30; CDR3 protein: CAWSVGTDGTQYF
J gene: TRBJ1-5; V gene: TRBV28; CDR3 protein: CASSSPWGFNQPQHF